Following are 16 T cell receptor beta chains from one sample sequenced in a study of cytomegalovirus exposure and HLA in healthy donors. This PCR relied on a set of 60 Vbeta primers and 13 Jbeta primers. Sequenced by immunoSEQ multiplex PCR; TCRdb stores in-frame clones only, minus some. The sample has roughly 93,000 clones, 80% seen once. Sequences were obtained from PBMCs. The source of these receptors is a man in his thirties or forties in good health and CMV-seronegative.

The V gene is TRBV27, the J gene TRBJ2-2, with a tentative D call TRBD2 (6 bases). The CDR3 length is 15 residues. Germline loops: CDR1 MNHEY, CDR2 SMNVEV (reference sequence). Between the trimmed V and J ends, which lost 2 bases and 6 bases, there was a span of 13 bases. The CDR3 coding sequence is TGTGCCAGCAGTTTAAGGGGACTGGGCGCCGGGGAGCTGTTTTTT. Its translation: CASSLRGLGAGELFF.

This rearrangement joins TRBV5-6 to TRBJ1-5, with 7 bases matching TRBD1. Germline loops: CDR1 SGHDT, CDR2 YYEEEE. The CDR3 contains 14 residues. Unmatched junction bases numbered 4, after V lost 2 bases and J lost 5 bases. CDR3 coding DNA: TGTGCCAGCAGCTTAGGCAGGGGGTATCAGCCCCAGCATTTT. Translated, it gives CASSLGRGYQPQHF.

This clone has just one count. The chain couples TRBV7-9 to TRBJ2-7; D is perhaps TRBD1 (5 bases). The CDR3 runs to 12 residues. Germline CDR1 and CDR2: SEHNR and FQNEAQ (reference sequence). V was cut by 3 bases and J by 5 bases, with 8 bases left in between. CDR3 sequence: CASSLQGNEQYF. The DNA of the CDR3 is TGTGCCAGCAGCTTGCAGGGTAACGAGCAGTACTTC. Drawing the rest from reference TRBV7-9 and TRBJ2-7, the complete variable domain is DTGVSQNPRHKITKRGQNVTFRCDPISEHNRLYWYRQTLGQGPEFLTYFQNEAQLEKSRLLSDRFSAERPKGSFSTLEIQRTEQGDSAMYLCASSLQGNEQYFGPGTRLTVT.

This chain links TRBV7-9 with TRBJ1-1; D unresolved. CDR3 length: 13 amino acids. Germline lookup yields CDR1 SEHNR and CDR2 FQNEAQ (reference sequence). The V gene lost 1 base and the J gene lost 1 base, with 4 bases spanning the gap. The CDR3 loop reads CASSLGENTEAFF. The CDR3 nucleotides are TGTGCCAGCAGCTTAGGCGAGAACACTGAAGCTTTCTTT.

This clone was found once. Other DNA sequences in this sample translate to the same CDR3. The chain links TRBV7-9 to TRBJ2-3, with 8 nucleotides matching TRBD1. The CDR3 totals 17 residues. The germline CDR1 and CDR2 sequences are SEHNR and FQNEAQ (reference sequence). Germline trimming cut 3 bases from V and 4 bases from J; bases unmatched to any gene: 12. Here the CDR3 DNA reads TGTGCCAGCAGCTTCAACTTCGTGACAGGGGATCCAGATACGCAGTATTTT. Amino acid sequence: CASSFNFVTGDPDTQYF.

The V gene is TRBV13, the J gene TRBJ1-2; possibly TRBD1 for D (5 bases). The CDR3 consists of 13 residues. CDR1 is PRHDT and CDR2 is FYEKMQ in the germline V gene (reference sequence). V lost 10 bases to trimming and J lost 8 bases, with 20 bases between them. The CDR3 here is CAIKQESIFGYTF. The CDR3 DNA reads as TGTGCCATCAAACAGGAATCTATCTTCGGCTACACCTTC.

V gene TRBV28 combines with J gene TRBJ2-3; D is perhaps TRBD2 (5 bases). The CDR3 has 12 amino acids. CDR1 is MDHEN and CDR2 is SYDVKM in the germline V gene. The ends were cut back, 1 base at V and 6 bases at J, with 5 bases in the middle. The CDR3 coding sequence is TGTGCCAGCAGTTTATCGGGGGATACGCAGTATTTT. Its translation is CASSLSGDTQYF.

J is TRBJ2-7 and V is TRBV5-4; 8 bases agree with TRBD1. Germline CDR1 SGHNT, CDR2 YYREEE (reference sequence). The V gene end was trimmed by 3 bases and the J gene end by 0 bases; junction bases not matched to a gene: 5. This CDR3 region has 15 residues. The CDR3 region is CASSSQTGASYEQYF. The CDR3, as DNA: TGTGCCAGCAGCTCGCAGACAGGGGCCTCCTACGAGCAGTACTTC.

The CDR3 region has the DNA TGTGCCAGCAGTTTATTACTAGCGGGGGGCCCTCAAGAGACCCAGTACTTC. Translation: CASSLLLAGGPQETQYF. The chain uses TRBV28 and TRBJ2-5; TRBD2 matches at 12 bases. The germline V gene encodes CDR1 MDHEN and CDR2 SYDVKM. Trimming cost V 1 base and J 2 bases; bases outside gene matches: 5. The CDR3 is made up of 17 amino acids.

The CDR3 nucleotides read TGCGCCAGCAGCTTGGTAGGGGACACTGAAGCTTTCTTT. Translated, it gives CASSLVGDTEAFF. The gene calls are TRBV5-1 and TRBJ1-1; TRBD1 is a possible D gene (5 bases). Trimming removed 0 bases at V and 3 bases at J, with 6 bases between. The germline V gene has CDR1 SGHRS and CDR2 YFSETQ. The CDR3 length is 13 residues.

CDR3 sequence (DNA): TGTGCCAGCAGTTCCACGTTCGTCGGACTCGGAGGCAATGAGCAGTTCTTC. It encodes CASSSTFVGLGGNEQFF. The chain links TRBV27 to TRBJ2-1; weak D call: TRBD2 (5 bases). The germline V gene has CDR1 MNHEY and CDR2 SMNVEV (reference sequence). The CDR3 is 17 amino acids. V shed 4 bases and J shed 6 bases, with 22 bases lying between them.

This sequence joins TRBV28 and TRBJ2-3; a weak D match, TRBD1 (6 bases). Looked up from germline, CDR1 is MDHEN and CDR2 is SYDVKM. The CDR3 spans 15 residues. V was clipped by 3 bases and J by 11 bases, with 21 bases between them. CDR3 bases: TGTGCCAGCAGTTTTGGTGACAGGCCTCAACTCTGGCAGTATTTT. Amino acid sequence: CASSFGDRPQLWQYF.

This clone is a singleton in its sample. V gene TRBV18 combines with J gene TRBJ2-2; the match to TRBD1 covers 9 bases. The germline V gene has CDR1 KGHSH and CDR2 LQKENI. V shed 6 bases, J shed 5 bases, and the junction held 10 bases outside the gene matches. This CDR3 has 16 amino acids. The CDR3 loop is CASSPGTGSATGELFF. CDR3 sequence (DNA): TGTGCCAGCTCGCCCGGGACAGGGTCCGCGACCGGGGAGCTGTTTTTT.

J is TRBJ2-7 and V is TRBV30; possibly TRBD2 for D (6 bases). The ends were cut back, 0 bases at V and 5 bases at J, with 14 bases in the middle. The germline V gene encodes CDR1 GTSNPN and CDR2 SVGIG (reference sequence). The CDR3 extends over 14 amino acids. Written as DNA, the CDR3 is TGTGCCTGGAGTGTACGGGGGAACAGGAACGAGCAGTACTTC. Protein sequence: CAWSVRGNRNEQYF.

This chain joins TRBV5-1 and TRBJ2-1; D uncertain. Per germline, CDR1 SGHRS and CDR2 YFSETQ. The CDR3 is 15 amino acids. V lost 2 bases to trimming and J lost 0 bases, with 9 bases between them. The chain's CDR3 is CASSFTVSSYNEQFF. The CDR3 DNA is TGCGCCAGCAGCTTTACAGTGAGCTCCTACAATGAGCAGTTCTTC.

This clone was seen just once. The rearrangement links TRBV9 to TRBJ1-6; D is uncertain. V was trimmed by 3 bases and J by 6 bases, leaving 10 bases between them. The CDR3 covers 14 residues. The germline CDR1 and CDR2 sequences are SGDLS and YYNGEE. The CDR3 DNA reads TGTGCCAGCAGCGCTGGGCTGCTTAATTCACCCCTCCACTTT. Encoded protein: CASSAGLLNSPLHF.